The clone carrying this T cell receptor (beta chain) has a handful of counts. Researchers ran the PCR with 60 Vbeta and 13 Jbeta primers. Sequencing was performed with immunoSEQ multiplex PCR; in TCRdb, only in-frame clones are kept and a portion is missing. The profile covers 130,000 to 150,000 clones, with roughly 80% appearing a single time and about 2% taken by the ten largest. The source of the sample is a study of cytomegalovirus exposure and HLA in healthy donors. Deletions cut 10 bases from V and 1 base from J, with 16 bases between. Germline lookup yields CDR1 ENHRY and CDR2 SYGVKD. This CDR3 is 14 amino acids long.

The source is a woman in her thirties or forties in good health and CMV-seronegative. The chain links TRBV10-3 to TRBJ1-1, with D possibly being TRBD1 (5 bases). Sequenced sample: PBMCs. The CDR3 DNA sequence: TGTGCCAGTGATAAGGGGTTAGGGAACACTGAAGCTTTCTTT. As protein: CASDKGLGNTEAFF.